These 27 T cell receptor beta chains share one sample of origin, sequenced in a study of Graves' ophthalmopathy and Graves' hyperthyroidism. RNA served as the template for amplifying TCR beta CDR3 regions. Following a first-round RT-PCR that used HTBI primers, a second-round multiplex PCR was carried out. A single record per CDR3 protein comes from TCRdb applying MiXCR to the multiplex PCR reads. The sample comprises 650,000 to 900,000 distinct CDR3 sequences, 40% of which are singletons, and less than 55% rests with the top ten. Sequencing was done on a sample of peripheral blood. Receptors were obtained from an adult man with Graves' ophthalmopathy.

The J gene is TRBJ2-2, the V gene TRBV19; D not resolved. Trimming left V 10 bases short and J 0 bases short, with 12 bases between. CDR1 and CDR2 (germline): LNHDA, SQIVND (reference sequence). CDR3 length: 14 residues. The CDR3 loop reads CATSGRSNTGELFF. In DNA, the CDR3 is TGTGCCACCTCCGGGCGCTCGAACACCGGGGAGCTGTTTTTT.

The chain carries TRBV15 and TRBJ2-7, with D possibly matching TRBD1 (5 bases). The V gene lost 1 base and the J gene lost 3 bases, with 13 bases spanning the gap. This CDR3 is built from 15 residues. CDR1 LNHNV and CDR2 YYDKDF come from the germline V gene (reference sequence). CDR3: CATSRVLTEHYEQYF. The DNA of the CDR3 is TGTGCCACCAGCAGAGTTCTGACAGAACACTACGAGCAGTACTTC.

This clonotype has just a few counts. The rearrangement links TRBV2 to TRBJ1-2, with TRBD1 as a possible D gene (6 bases). Trimming shortened V by 5 bases and J by 5 bases, and 18 bases separated the two germline ends. Germline-derived CDR1 and CDR2 are SNHLY and FYNNEI. The CDR3 spans 15 residues. The CDR3 DNA reads as TGTGCCAGCAGTTACCTTGCAGGGGACCTGTATGGCTACACCTTC. This codes for CASSYLAGDLYGYTF.

This clonotype was counted at least ten times. This rearrangement joins TRBV2 to TRBJ1-1; 7 nucleotides line up with TRBD1. Germline V lookup: CDR1 SNHLY, CDR2 FYNNEI. CDR3 length equals 13 residues. V lost 4 bases, J lost 12 bases, and 11 bases stayed unmatched. The CDR3 bases are TGTGCCAGCAGTGGGAATCTTGACAGGGATCCTTTCTTT. Protein product: CASSGNLDRDPFF.

This clonotype was seen ten or more times. This chain uses TRBV20-1 with TRBJ1-2; TRBD1 might be the D (5 bases). This CDR3 is 13 amino acids long. Per the germline V gene, CDR1 is DFQATT and CDR2 is SNEGSKA (reference sequence). The V end was cut by 3 bases, the J end by 6 bases, with 14 bases between. The CDR3 here is CSASSAQGHGYTF. CDR3 coding DNA: TGCAGTGCTAGTAGTGCCCAGGGTCATGGCTACACCTTC.

This clonotype was counted ten times or more. The chain combines TRBV7-9 with TRBJ1-2, with unresolved D. The V gene lost 1 base and the J gene lost 8 bases, with 5 bases spanning the gap. The germline V gene encodes CDR1 SEHNR and CDR2 FQNEAQ (reference sequence). This CDR3 is built from 11 residues. The CDR3 DNA follows: TGTGCCAGCAGCTTAGATGACGGCTACACCTTC. Protein product: CASSLDDGYTF.

This clonotype has a handful of counts. The rearrangement links TRBV9 to TRBJ2-5; a possible D gene is TRBD1 (5 bases). V dropped 0 bases and J dropped 1 base, with 13 bases sitting between them. Germline assignment: CDR1 SGDLS and CDR2 YYNGEE. This CDR3 is 16 amino acids long. Here the CDR3 DNA reads TGTGCCAGCAGCGTAGGGGGCTCACCCCTCCAAGAGACCCAGTACTTC. Translated: CASSVGGSPLQETQYF.

The rearrangement links TRBV7-2 to TRBJ2-2, with D perhaps TRBD2 (6 bases). In germline, CDR1 is SGHTA, CDR2 FQGNSA. The CDR3 contains 16 residues. V was pared by 3 bases and J by 1 base, with 12 bases between. CDR3 protein: CASSFSGPLNTGELFF. The CDR3 nucleotides are TGTGCCAGCAGCTTCAGCGGGCCTCTGAACACCGGGGAGCTGTTTTTT. Supplemented by reference TRBV7-2 and TRBJ2-2, the full variable domain reads GAGVSQSPSNKVTEKGKDVELRCDPISGHTALYWYRQSLGQGLEFLIYFQGNSAPDKSGLPSDRFSAERTGGSVSTLTIQRTQQEDSAVYLCASSFSGPLNTGELFFGEGSRLTVL.

The chain employs TRBV5-5 and TRBJ2-2; 12 positions match TRBD2. The CDR3 length is 17 residues. Unmatched junction bases numbered 9, after V lost 4 bases and J lost 5 bases. The V gene's germline CDR1 is SGHKS and CDR2 YYEKEE (reference sequence). CDR3 nucleotide sequence: TGTGCCAGCAGCCGAAAGACTAGCGGGAGTCGAACCGGGGAGCTGTTTTTT. It translates to CASSRKTSGSRTGELFF.

This clonotype was detected once. For the CDR3, the DNA is TGTGCCATCAGTTCCATGACAGGAAACTATGGCTACACCTTC. It yields the protein CAISSMTGNYGYTF. The chain is built from TRBV10-3 and TRBJ1-2, with D possibly TRBD1 on 6 matching bases. Trimming took off 5 bases at V and 2 bases at J, with 12 bases between the two ends. The CDR3 runs to 14 residues. The V gene's germline CDR1 is ENHRY and CDR2 SYGVKD.

This clonotype was picked up many times. V gene TRBV7-3 combines with J gene TRBJ1-1; TRBD1 aligns across 9 bases. Per germline, CDR1 SGHTA and CDR2 FQGTGA. Trimming took 5 bases from V and 0 from J; bases not matched to a gene: 7. The length of the CDR3 is 16 residues. The CDR3 DNA follows: TGTGCCAGCAGCCAAAGGGGGACAGGGATGAACACTGAAGCTTTCTTT. It yields the protein CASSQRGTGMNTEAFF. The complete variable domain, with remaining parts taken from reference TRBV7-3 and TRBJ1-1, reads GAGVSQTPSNKVTEKGKYVELRCDPISGHTALYWYRQSLGQGPEFLIYFQGTGAADDSGLPNDRFFAVRPEGSVSTLKIQRTERGDSAVYLCASSQRGTGMNTEAFFGQGTRLTVV.

A single count supports this clonotype. The chain combines TRBV7-9 with TRBJ2-2; 11 bases agree with TRBD2. The ends lost 5 bases at V and 5 bases at J; junction bases unmatched: 7. Germline V gives CDR1 SEHNR, CDR2 FQNEAQ (reference sequence). The CDR3 runs to 16 residues. The CDR3 region has the DNA TGTGCCAGCAGCCCCGTAGCGGGAGGGATAACCGGGGAGCTGTTTTTT. Protein product: CASSPVAGGITGELFF.

The rearrangement uses TRBV11-2 and TRBJ1-2; D uncertain. CDR1 is SGHAT and CDR2 is FQNNGV in the germline V gene. The CDR3 totals 13 residues. Deletions cut 3 bases from V and 5 bases from J, with 10 bases between. The CDR3 sequence: CASSFAGQYGYTF. The CDR3 DNA sequence: TGTGCCAGCAGCTTCGCAGGCCAATATGGCTACACCTTC.

V and J are TRBV7-9 and TRBJ1-1, with D uncertain. Germline CDR1 SEHNR, CDR2 FQNEAQ (reference sequence). The V end was cut by 6 bases, the J end by 4 bases, with 18 bases between. The CDR3 is made up of 15 amino acids. CDR3 loop: CASRARDFAGTEAFF. CDR3 DNA: TGTGCCAGCAGGGCTAGGGATTTCGCGGGCACTGAAGCTTTCTTT.

This clonotype appeared once. The chain joins TRBV10-1 to TRBJ1-2; D unclear. Looked up from germline, CDR1 is WNHNN and CDR2 is SYGVQD (reference sequence). There are 13 residues in the CDR3. V shed 6 bases and J shed 4 bases, with 12 bases lying between them. The CDR3, as DNA: TGCGCCAGCAGGATAATGGGAGGCTATGGCTACACCTTC. Encoded protein: CASRIMGGYGYTF.

DNA of the CDR3: TGTGCCAGCAGACGCGGGACAATCGGTGAGCAGTACTTC. This sequence encodes CASRRGTIGEQYF. The chain uses TRBV25-1 and TRBJ2-5; possibly TRBD1 or TRBD2 for D (6 bases each). The V end was cut by 6 bases, the J end by 11 bases, with 19 bases between. This CDR3 comprises 13 residues. CDR1 and CDR2 (germline): MGHDK, SYGVNS.

A remark on this clonotype: The junction shows a germline mismatch at one end, possibly a read error. The V and J genes are TRBV7-9 and TRBJ2-2; D gene ambiguous. Germline V gene data show CDR1 as SEHNR and CDR2 as FQNEAQ (reference sequence). This CDR3 is 13 amino acids long. The CDR3 sequence: CASSFTRAGELFF. The CDR3 nucleotides read TGTGCCAGTAGCTTTACCCGCGCCGGGGAGCTGTTTTTT.

This clonotype occurred once. The chain employs TRBV24-1 and TRBJ2-7; D not resolved. The CDR3 spans 10 residues. V lost 8 bases, J lost 5 bases, and 6 bases lay in between. CDR1 and CDR2 (germline): KGHDR, SFDVKD. The CDR3 bases are TGTGCCACCATCCCAAACGAGCAGTACTTC. Translation gives CATIPNEQYF.

The chain employs TRBV7-6 and TRBJ2-7, with D perhaps TRBD2 (5 bases). Germline V CDR1 and CDR2: SGHVS, FNYEAQ. The CDR3 is 11 amino acids. V shed 1 base and J shed 10 bases, with 8 bases lying between them. The CDR3 protein is CASSLDGDQYF. CDR3 DNA sequence: TGTGCCAGCAGCTTAGACGGGGATCAGTACTTC.

This clonotype has a handful of counts. CDR3 DNA sequence: TGTGCCAGCAGCCAAGAAAGGGACACTGAAGCTTTCTTT. This translates into CASSQERDTEAFF. The gene calls are TRBV14 and TRBJ1-1; unclear D gene. This CDR3 spans 13 amino acids. Deletions cut 0 bases from V and 3 bases from J, with 5 bases between. Per germline, CDR1 SGHDN and CDR2 FVKESK.

Comments on this clonotype: Possible read error: a much larger clone is one base away. The chain links TRBV9 to TRBJ1-6; a weak D match, TRBD1 (5 bases). Germline V CDR1 and CDR2: SGDLS, YYNGEE. The CDR3 has 15 amino acids. The CDR3 region has the DNA TGTACCAGCAGCGTAGCTAGGGGTGGAAATTCACCCCTCCACTTT. Its protein product is CTSSVARGGNSPLHF.

This clonotype was recorded many times. The DNA of the CDR3 is TGCAGCGCCGAGGGAATGATGATTGGCTACACCTTC. It translates to CSAEGMMIGYTF. The V call is TRBV29-1, the J call TRBJ1-2; D ambiguous. The V gene lost 7 bases and the J gene lost 7 bases, with 16 bases spanning the gap. The CDR3 extends over 12 amino acids. The germline gives CDR1 SQVTM, CDR2 ANQGSEA.

The chain combines TRBV5-6 with TRBJ2-5, with 7 bases fitting TRBD1. CDR3 length: 15 residues. V shed 4 bases and J 0 bases; nucleotides not matched to a gene: 6. Germline CDR1 reads SGHDT; CDR2 reads YYEEEE. The CDR3 DNA is TGTGCCAGCAGCCGCCGGGACAGTAACCAAGAGACCCAGTACTTC. Encoded protein: CASSRRDSNQETQYF.

The chain has TRBV19 and TRBJ1-1; D is ambiguous. Germline CDR1 is LNHDA and CDR2 is SQIVND (reference sequence). V lost 4 bases and J lost 3, with 21 bases in between. CDR3 size: 17 residues. The DNA for the CDR3 is TGTGCCAGTAGTACTGGGCTTCGTGGTGCTAGGGACACTGAAGCTTTCTTT. As protein: CASSTGLRGARDTEAFF. The entire variable domain, with the rest obtained from reference TRBV19 and TRBJ1-1, is as follows: DGGITQSPKYLFRKEGQNVTLSCEQNLNHDAMYWYRQDPGQGLRLIYYSQIVNDFQKGDIAEGYSVSREKKESFPLTVTSAQKNPTAFYLCASSTGLRGARDTEAFFGQGTRLTVV.

This clonotype has a count of ten or more. The CDR3 sequence: CASSYGRDTLNYGYTF. The CDR3 DNA reads TGTGCCAGCAGTTACGGGCGGGACACCCTAAACTATGGCTACACCTTC. This rearrangement joins TRBV6-6 to TRBJ1-2; tentative D call: TRBD1 (6 bases). Germline CDR1 and CDR2: MNHNY and SVGAGI (reference sequence). The ends were cut back, 2 bases at V and 2 bases at J, with 15 bases in the middle. The length of the CDR3 is 16 residues.

CDR3 in DNA: TGTGCCAGCAGCACACGACAGGGGATAAGCGAGCAGTACTTC. This gives the protein CASSTRQGISEQYF. The chain is built from TRBV13 and TRBJ2-7; 8 bases agree with TRBD1. Germline CDR1 PRHDT, CDR2 FYEKMQ (reference sequence). The V segment lost 5 bases and the J segment 6 bases; nucleotides outside the gene matches: 9. This CDR3 comprises 14 residues.

V gene TRBV19 combines with J gene TRBJ2-5, with D perhaps being TRBD1 or TRBD2 (5 bases each). Germline V gene sequence: CDR1 LNHDA, CDR2 SQIVND (reference sequence). This CDR3 comprises 15 residues. The ends were cut back, 3 bases at V and 7 bases at J, with 18 bases in the middle. This CDR3 reads CASSIDRPTGTTQYF. The CDR3 nucleotides read TGTGCCAGTAGTATCGACAGACCAACGGGGACGACCCAGTACTTC. The variable domain in full, completed from reference TRBV19 and TRBJ2-5, reads DGGITQSPKYLFRKEGQNVTLSCEQNLNHDAMYWYRQDPGQGLRLIYYSQIVNDFQKGDIAEGYSVSREKKESFPLTVTSAQKNPTAFYLCASSIDRPTGTTQYFGPGTRLLVL.